The text below deals with one TCR beta chain. Its antigen is not identified. One end of the junction varies from germline; a read error may be responsible. CDR3 length: 15 amino acids. Germline loops: CDR1 LGHNT, CDR2 FRNRAP. This sample stems from a study of cytomegalovirus exposure and HLA in healthy donors. Whole-study findings and limits: No immune exposure information besides CMV serostatus was available. It was shown in a later analysis that HLA-associated TCR beta chains were more clonally expanded than other, equally common chains.

The PCR contained 60 Vbeta and 13 Jbeta primers. Generated by immunoSEQ multiplex PCR, the TCRdb table keeps only in-frame clones and is missing some. The sample yields some 95,000 clones, approximately 71% seen once. Input material: PBMCs. J is TRBJ2-3 and V is TRBV12-5, with 7 positions matching TRBD2. The sequence was obtained from a woman between 18 and 29 years old in good health and CMV-seropositive. The CDR3 DNA is TGTGCTACTGGTTTGAGCAGGGAGGGGACAGATACGCAGTATTTT. Its protein is CATGLSREGTDTQYF.